This is a list of T cell receptor beta chains from one sample in a study of blood T cell repertoires in COVID-19. The table came from immunoSEQ multiplex PCR; TCRdb's copy has only in-frame clones and leaves some out. The sample carries roughly 270,000 clones, approximately 85% recorded once. Sequences were obtained from peripheral blood. These TCRs come from a man aged 45-65 years with active or convalescent COVID-19. The CDR3 runs from the conserved cysteine through the conserved F or W.

CDR3 protein: CASSFSGNTPNEQFF; V gene: TRBV28
CDR3 protein: CASSLGTSEAFF; V gene: TRBV5-1
CDR3 protein: CASSLGLDRGLGGANVLTF; V gene: TRBV7-9
CDR3 protein: CASAGGAGQPQHF; V gene: TRBV19
CDR3 protein: CASSLVGDNEQFF; V gene: TRBV7-9
CDR3 protein: CASSHGTSGINTDTQYF; V gene: TRBV7-6
CDR3 protein: CASSDHRGTEAFF; V gene: TRBV6-4
CDR3 protein: CASSLGLADATDTQYF; V gene: TRBV11-3
CDR3 protein: CASSLKTGSKLETQYF; V gene: TRBV5-1
CDR3 protein: CAWSRGGVRTEAFF; V gene: TRBV30
CDR3 protein: CASSETSGSTDTQYF; V gene: TRBV19
CDR3 protein: CASSLIQGGEQYF; V gene: TRBV11-2
CDR3 protein: CASNPTGSRRGNTEAFF; V gene: TRBV2
CDR3 protein: CASSWGGEAFF; V gene: TRBV6-5
CDR3 protein: CASSRGLNEQFF; V gene: TRBV12-3/TRBV12-4
CDR3 protein: CASSPLVGDTGELFF; V gene: TRBV11-3
CDR3 protein: CASSPWRSGRPEPQETQYF; V gene: TRBV3-1/TRBV3-2
CDR3 protein: CASTRTSGSPGELFF; V gene: TRBV9
CDR3 protein: CASSLYSNSPLHF; V gene: TRBV7-9
CDR3 protein: CASPDRFLGYTF; V gene: TRBV19
CDR3 protein: CASSPGLPNTEAFF; V gene: TRBV3-1/TRBV3-2